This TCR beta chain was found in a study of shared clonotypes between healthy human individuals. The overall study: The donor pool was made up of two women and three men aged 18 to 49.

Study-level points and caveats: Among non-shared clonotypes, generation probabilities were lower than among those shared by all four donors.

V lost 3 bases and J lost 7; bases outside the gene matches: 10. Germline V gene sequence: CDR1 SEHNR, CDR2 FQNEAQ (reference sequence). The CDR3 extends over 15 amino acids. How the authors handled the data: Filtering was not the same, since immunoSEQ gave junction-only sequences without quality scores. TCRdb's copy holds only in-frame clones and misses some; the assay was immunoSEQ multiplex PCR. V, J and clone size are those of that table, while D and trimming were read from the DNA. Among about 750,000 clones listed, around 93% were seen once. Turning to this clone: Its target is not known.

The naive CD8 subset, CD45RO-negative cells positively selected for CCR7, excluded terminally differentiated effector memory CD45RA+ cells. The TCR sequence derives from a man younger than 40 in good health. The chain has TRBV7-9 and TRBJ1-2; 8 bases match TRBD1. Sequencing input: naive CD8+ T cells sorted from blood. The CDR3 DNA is TGTGCCAGCAGCTTTAATGACAGGGGTGCGAGTGGCTACACCTTC. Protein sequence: CASSFNDRGASGYTF. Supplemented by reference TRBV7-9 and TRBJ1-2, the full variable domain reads DTGVSQNPRHKITKRGQNVTFRCDPISEHNRLYWYRQTLGQGPEFLTYFQNEAQLEKSRLLSDRFSAERPKGSFSTLEIQRTEQGDSAMYLCASSFNDRGASGYTFGSGTRLTVV.